One sample yielded the 17 T cell receptor beta chains listed below, sequenced in a study of T cells in Graves' hyperthyroidism and ophthalmopathy. Researchers took RNA transcripts and amplified the TCR beta CDR3 regions from them. The TCR CDR3 first-round RT-PCR relied on the HTBI primer set. TCRdb used MiXCR to reprocess the multiplex PCR reads, holding one entry per CDR3 protein. The profile shows under 130,000 distinct CDR3 sequences, about half of them singletons. Sequencing was carried out using blood. The receptors were sampled from a man aged 35 to 55 with Graves' hyperthyroidism.

This rearrangement joins TRBV7-2 to TRBJ2-7, with 7 bases lining up with TRBD2. Unmatched junction bases numbered 6, after V lost 8 bases and J lost 8 bases. Germline V CDR1 and CDR2: SGHTA, FQGNSA. CDR3 length: 11 amino acids. The CDR3 reads CASRGRAKQYF. CDR3 coding DNA: TGTGCCAGCCGTGGGAGGGCCAAGCAGTACTTC.

V usage is TRBV19 and J usage is TRBJ2-7, with D perhaps matching TRBD1 or TRBD2 (5 bases each). CDR3 size: 14 residues. With 9 bases removed from V and 2 bases from J, the gap between germline ends came to 17 bases. The germline V gene encodes CDR1 LNHDA and CDR2 SQIVND (reference sequence). The CDR3 nucleotides are TGTGCCAGCAGCCGTAGGGACGGCCCCTACGAGCAGTACTTC. The encoded protein is CASSRRDGPYEQYF.

This clonotype was observed many times. The genes are TRBV20-1 and TRBJ1-2, with TRBD1 identical over 9 bases. Germline-derived CDR1 and CDR2 are DFQATT and SNEGSKA (reference sequence). The CDR3 runs to 15 residues. The ends lost 0 bases at V and 4 bases at J; junction bases unmatched: 6. DNA of the CDR3: TGCAGTGCTAGAGATGTTGGGACAGGGTCCTATGGCTACACCTTC. This codes for CSARDVGTGSYGYTF.

This chain joins TRBV10-1 and TRBJ1-2; 9 bases match TRBD1. The trim removed 3 bases at V and 8 bases at J, leaving 10 bases unmatched. This CDR3 has 15 amino acids. Per the germline V gene, CDR1 is WNHNN and CDR2 is SYGVQD (reference sequence). The DNA for the CDR3 is TGCGCCAGCAGTGACCCCGCCGGACAGGGGAAAGGCTACACCTTC. Its translation: CASSDPAGQGKGYTF.

Regarding this clonotype: This may come from a read error, since a much larger clone is one base off. The J gene is TRBJ1-2, the V gene TRBV24-1, with 8 bases matching TRBD1. CDR3 size: 14 residues. The J segment lost 6 bases and the V segment lost 6 bases, leaving 8 bases of the junction unmatched. Germline-derived CDR1 and CDR2 are KGHDR and SFDVKD. For the CDR3, the DNA is TGTGCCACCAGTTTATCGGGACAGGTCCATGGCTACACCTTC. Protein: CATSLSGQVHGYTF.

For this clonotype: One base away lies a much larger clone, so this may be a sequencing read error. The rearrangement links TRBV7-2 to TRBJ1-2; D is possibly TRBD1 (5 bases). Germline assignment: CDR1 SGHTA and CDR2 FQGNSA. This CDR3 is 14 amino acids long. The V end was cut by 5 bases, the J end by 8 bases, with 18 bases between. The CDR3 reads CASSQRQGNSGYTF. The CDR3 bases are TGTGCCAGCAGCCAACGGCAGGGAAATAGCGGCTACACCTTC.

This clonotype was seen repeatedly, ten times or more. This chain links TRBV2 with TRBJ2-5; 12 positions agree with TRBD2. The CDR3 extends over 16 amino acids. Germline V gene sequence: CDR1 SNHLY, CDR2 FYNNEI. Unmatched junction bases numbered 9, after V lost 6 bases and J lost 4 bases. CDR3 in amino acids: CASRGVELAGGETQYF. In nucleotides, the CDR3 is TGTGCCAGCAGAGGGGTGGAACTAGCGGGAGGAGAGACCCAGTACTTC.

The V and J genes are TRBV15 and TRBJ1-1; D unresolved. With 0 bases removed from V and 6 bases from J, the gap between germline ends came to 5 bases. In germline, CDR1 is LNHNV, CDR2 YYDKDF (reference sequence). The CDR3 is 12 amino acids. The CDR3 protein is CATSRENSEAFF. The CDR3 coding sequence is TGTGCCACCAGCAGAGAGAATTCTGAAGCTTTCTTT. Combining the CDR3 with reference TRBV15 and TRBJ1-1 gives the whole variable domain DAMVIQNPRYQVTQFGKPVTLSCSQTLNHNVMYWYQQKSSQAPKLLFHYYDKDFNNEADTPDNFQSRRPNTSFCFLDIRSPGLGDTAMYLCATSRENSEAFFGQGTRLTVV.

The chain employs TRBV7-9 and TRBJ1-4, with 9 bases matching TRBD1. V trimming: 4 bases; J trimming: 5 bases; junction bases outside the gene matches: 5. Germline V gene data show CDR1 as SEHNR and CDR2 as FQNEAQ (reference sequence). The CDR3 totals 15 residues. CDR3: CASSSRQGENEKLFF. CDR3 sequence (DNA): TGTGCCAGCAGCTCGCGACAGGGGGAGAATGAAAAACTGTTTTTT.

This clonotype showed up many times. The chain joins TRBV7-8 to TRBJ1-5; D possibly corresponds to TRBD1 (5 bases). The CDR3 spans 16 residues. V lost 2 bases to trimming and J lost 0 bases, with 11 bases between them. The germline gives CDR1 SGHVS, CDR2 FQNEAQ. The CDR3 coding sequence is TGTGCCAGCAGCTTAAAAACGGGGGTTAGCAATCAGCCCCAGCATTTT. This translates into CASSLKTGVSNQPQHF.

The chain links TRBV5-4 to TRBJ2-5, with 8 positions matching TRBD1. The CDR3 length is 16 residues. The V and J ends lost 4 bases and 2 bases, in that order; junction bases with no gene match: 10. Germline V gene lookup returns CDR1 SGHNT and CDR2 YYREEE (reference sequence). The CDR3 region is CASSDRDRLAQETQYF. CDR3 in DNA: TGTGCCAGCAGCGACCGGGACAGGTTGGCACAAGAGACCCAGTACTTC.

The chain couples TRBV2 to TRBJ2-6; tentatively, D is TRBD1 (6 bases). Germline lookup yields CDR1 SNHLY and CDR2 FYNNEI. The CDR3 loop spans 15 amino acids. Trimming removed 6 bases from V and 4 bases from J, with 13 bases in between. For the CDR3, the DNA is TGTGCCAGCAGAGACAGGACACCCGGGGCCAACGTCCTGACTTTC. Its translation: CASRDRTPGANVLTF.

This rearrangement joins TRBV7-8 to TRBJ1-3; weak D call: TRBD1 (5 bases). Germline CDR1 reads SGHVS; CDR2 reads FQNEAQ. This CDR3 comprises 14 residues. V was trimmed by 2 bases and J by 3 bases, leaving 8 bases between them. The CDR3 region is CASSLWGDGNTIYF. CDR3 sequence (DNA): TGTGCCAGCAGCTTATGGGGGGATGGAAACACCATATATTTT.

This clonotype was counted many times. The genes are TRBV5-8 and TRBJ2-5, with 7 bases identical to TRBD2. CDR1 is SGHTS and CDR2 is YDEGEE in the germline V gene. The CDR3 is 14 residues long. V lost 0 bases and J lost 4; bases outside the gene matches: 3. The CDR3, as DNA: TGTGCCAGCAGCTTGGCCCCGGGGGGAGAGACCCAGTACTTC. This sequence encodes CASSLAPGGETQYF.

Points on this clonotype: A much larger clone lies one base from this, so it may be a read error. The chain couples TRBV5-1 to TRBJ2-5; 8 nucleotides match TRBD1. The CDR3 totals 16 residues. V gave up 7 bases and J gave up 1 base; unmatched junction bases: 12. CDR1 is SGHRS and CDR2 is YFSETQ in the germline V gene. The CDR3, as DNA: TGCGCCAGCGGCCGCGATAGAACAGGGGGCCAAGAGACCCAGTACTTC. Protein product: CASGRDRTGGQETQYF.

This clonotype was observed a few times. This chain connects TRBV11-2 to TRBJ2-3; unclear D gene. Germline V gene sequence: CDR1 SGHAT, CDR2 FQNNGV. The germline V and J ends were trimmed by 5 bases and 0 bases, with 12 bases remaining between them. CDR3 length: 15 residues. DNA of the CDR3: TGTGCCAGCAGCCTCGTGGGAAGTAGCACAGATACGCAGTATTTT. It specifies CASSLVGSSTDTQYF.

This clonotype was seen at least ten times. V usage is TRBV5-1 and J usage is TRBJ1-1, with 8 bases lining up with TRBD1. V shed 4 bases, J shed 4 bases, and the junction held 15 bases outside the gene matches. This CDR3 spans 17 amino acids. Germline loops: CDR1 SGHRS, CDR2 YFSETQ. Here the CDR3 reads CASSDRDRRTHGTEAFF. The CDR3 region has the DNA TGCGCCAGCAGCGACCGGGACAGGAGGACACATGGCACTGAAGCTTTCTTT.